This T cell receptor (beta chain) derives from a study of blood T cell repertoires in COVID-19. Study at large: Nucleic acid was either cDNA or gDNA, and it came from T cells, B-cell-depleted T cells, or PBMCs.

The assay was immunoSEQ multiplex PCR, and TCRdb's table has in-frame clones only and misses some. The table lists almost 95,000 clones, approximately 88% of them singletons, with 15% to 20% in the top ten. In Seattle, patients joined the study during active infection and were tracked longitudinally. Trimming removed 5 bases at V and 4 bases at J, with 6 bases between. The CDR3 runs 11 residues. From germline, CDR1 is GTSNPN and CDR2 SVGIG (reference sequence). The gene calls are TRBV30 and TRBJ2-1; tentatively, D is TRBD1 or TRBD2 (5 bases each). Sequencing was done on a sample of peripheral blood. The clonotype originates from an older woman with COVID-19, enrolled during active disease. The CDR3 region has the DNA TGTGCCTGGGAGGGGTACAATGAGCAGTTCTTC. This gives the protein CAWEGYNEQFF.